The rows below give T cell receptor beta chains drawn from one sample of a study of cytomegalovirus exposure and HLA in healthy donors. Sequencing was performed with immunoSEQ multiplex PCR; in TCRdb, only in-frame clones are kept and a portion is missing. The data show 55,000 to 85,000 clones, with roughly 68% seen just once and approximately 3% held by the top ten. Sample: PBMCs. All receptors derive from a woman between 50 and 59 years old in good health and CMV-seronegative. Each CDR3 is given without its conserved first and last residue. The D gene is left open where the match is weak.

cdr3_aa: ASSLGSAGVYNEQF; v_call: TRBV7-3; d_call: TRBD2; j_call: TRBJ2-1
cdr3_aa: ASSSPRGSLEQY; v_call: TRBV11-2; d_call: TRBD1; j_call: TRBJ2-7
cdr3_aa: ASSEGRTGQETQY; v_call: TRBV25-1; d_call: TRBD1; j_call: TRBJ2-5
cdr3_aa: ASSTGQSNEQY; v_call: TRBV5-6; d_call: TRBD1; j_call: TRBJ2-7
cdr3_aa: ASRKAIGTAKNTEAF; v_call: TRBV2; d_call: TRBD1; j_call: TRBJ1-1
cdr3_aa: ASSPSSRLMNTEAF; v_call: TRBV9; d_call: .; j_call: TRBJ1-1
cdr3_aa: ATSRPRTSGRSYNEQF; v_call: TRBV15; d_call: TRBD2; j_call: TRBJ2-1
cdr3_aa: ASSVLNNEQF; v_call: TRBV9; d_call: .; j_call: TRBJ2-1
cdr3_aa: ASSLRQGLANTEAF; v_call: TRBV11-2; d_call: TRBD1; j_call: TRBJ1-1
cdr3_aa: ASSPPGLAGGHEQY; v_call: TRBV9; d_call: TRBD2; j_call: TRBJ2-7
cdr3_aa: ASSPLAGGELF; v_call: TRBV7-3; d_call: .; j_call: TRBJ2-2
cdr3_aa: ASSPDREIPDTQY; v_call: TRBV5-1; d_call: TRBD1; j_call: TRBJ2-3
cdr3_aa: ASSASGTGYEQY; v_call: TRBV9; d_call: .; j_call: TRBJ2-7